The following is a T cell receptor (beta chain) sequence with its context. The antigen is unknown. This specimen comes from a study of shared clonotypes between healthy human individuals. The CDR3 consists of 16 residues. Looked up from germline, CDR1 is SGDLS and CDR2 is YYNGEE. The V gene lost 0 bases and the J gene lost 4 bases, with 16 bases spanning the gap. Using immunoSEQ multiplex PCR, the repertoire was profiled, and TCRdb retains in-frame clones only, with some absent. The sample records under 600,000 clones, roughly 98% being singletons. CD45RO-negative, CCR7-selected cells formed the naive CD8 fraction, which excluded terminally differentiated effector memory CD45RA+ cells. Points from the study as a whole: Researchers found naive subsets generally carried larger estimated richness than memory subsets.

This clonotype was obtained from a man younger than 45 in good health. V gene TRBV9 combines with J gene TRBJ1-2, with D tentatively TRBD1 (5 bases). The specimen was naive CD8+ T cells sorted from blood. In nucleotides, the CDR3 is TGTGCCAGCAGCGTAGCGGGGGGACGGCACCTCTATGGCTACACCTTC. It yields the protein CASSVAGGRHLYGYTF. The full variable domain, in which reference TRBV9 and TRBJ1-2 provide the parts outside the CDR3, is DSGVTQTPKHLITATGQRVTLRCSPRSGDLSVYWYQQSLDQGLQFLIQYYNGEERAKGNILERFSAQQFPDLHSELNLSSLELGDSALYFCASSVAGGRHLYGYTFGSGTRLTVV.